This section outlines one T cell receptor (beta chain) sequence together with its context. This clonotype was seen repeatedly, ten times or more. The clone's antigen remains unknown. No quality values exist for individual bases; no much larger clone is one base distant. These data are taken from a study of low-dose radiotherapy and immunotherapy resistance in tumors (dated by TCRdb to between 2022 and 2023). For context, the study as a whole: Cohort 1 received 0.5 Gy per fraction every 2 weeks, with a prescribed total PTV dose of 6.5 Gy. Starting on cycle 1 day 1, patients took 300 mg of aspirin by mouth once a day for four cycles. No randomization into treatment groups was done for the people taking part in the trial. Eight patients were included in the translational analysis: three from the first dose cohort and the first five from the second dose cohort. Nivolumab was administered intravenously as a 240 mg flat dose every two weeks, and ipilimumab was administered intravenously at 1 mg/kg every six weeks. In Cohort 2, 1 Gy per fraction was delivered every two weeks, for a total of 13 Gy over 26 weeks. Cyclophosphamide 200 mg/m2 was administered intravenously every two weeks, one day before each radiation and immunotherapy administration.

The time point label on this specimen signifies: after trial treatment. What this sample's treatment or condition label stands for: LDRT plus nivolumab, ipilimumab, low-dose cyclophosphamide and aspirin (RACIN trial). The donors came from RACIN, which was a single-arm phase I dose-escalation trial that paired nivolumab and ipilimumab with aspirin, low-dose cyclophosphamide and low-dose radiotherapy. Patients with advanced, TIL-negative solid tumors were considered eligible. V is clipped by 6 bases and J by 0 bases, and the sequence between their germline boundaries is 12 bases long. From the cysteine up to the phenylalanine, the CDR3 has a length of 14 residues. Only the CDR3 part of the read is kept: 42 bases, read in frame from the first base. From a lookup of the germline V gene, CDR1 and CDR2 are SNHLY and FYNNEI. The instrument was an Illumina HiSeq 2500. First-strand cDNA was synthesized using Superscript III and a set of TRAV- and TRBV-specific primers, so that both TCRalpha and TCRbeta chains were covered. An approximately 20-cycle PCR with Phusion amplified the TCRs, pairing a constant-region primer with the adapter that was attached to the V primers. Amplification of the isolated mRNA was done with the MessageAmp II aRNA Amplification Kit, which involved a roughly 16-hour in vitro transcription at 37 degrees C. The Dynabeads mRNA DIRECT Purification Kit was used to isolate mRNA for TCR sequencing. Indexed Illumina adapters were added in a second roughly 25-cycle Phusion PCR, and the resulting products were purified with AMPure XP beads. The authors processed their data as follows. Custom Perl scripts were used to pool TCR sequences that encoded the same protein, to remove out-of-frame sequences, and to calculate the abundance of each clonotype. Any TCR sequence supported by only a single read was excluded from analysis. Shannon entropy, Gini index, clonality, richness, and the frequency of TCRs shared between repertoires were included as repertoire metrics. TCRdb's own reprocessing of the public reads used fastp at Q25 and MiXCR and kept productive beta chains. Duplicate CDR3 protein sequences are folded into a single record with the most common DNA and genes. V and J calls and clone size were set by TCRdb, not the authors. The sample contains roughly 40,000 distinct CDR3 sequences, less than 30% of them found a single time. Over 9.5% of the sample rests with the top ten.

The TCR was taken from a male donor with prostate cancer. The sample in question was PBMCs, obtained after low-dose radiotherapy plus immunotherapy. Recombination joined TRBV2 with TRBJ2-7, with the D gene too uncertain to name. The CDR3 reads CASRNRLFSYEQYF. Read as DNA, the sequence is TGTGCCAGCAGGAATCGACTTTTCTCCTACGAGCAGTACTTC.